Presented here are 3 T cell receptor beta chains from one specimen sequenced in a study of control samples from healthy donors and cancer patients. Generated by immunoSEQ multiplex PCR, the TCRdb table keeps only in-frame clones and is missing some. The sample has 76,000 or so clones, roughly 90% seen once. Sequenced input: PBMCs. All receptors come from a woman between 45 and 60 years old with colorectal cancer.

About this clone: At one of its ends the junction is not consistent with the germline gene, which may arise from a read error. The chain joins TRBV2 to TRBJ2-5, with a weak D call TRBD1 (8 bases). This CDR3 spans 18 amino acids. Germline CDR1 and CDR2: SNHLY and FYNNEI. The CDR3 DNA reads TGTGCCAGCAGGGAAGGGACCCTCGGACAGGGAGGGTGGGAGACCCAGTACTTC. Translated, it gives CASREGTLGQGGWETQYF.

This rearrangement joins TRBV5-1 to TRBJ1-6, with D possibly matching TRBD1 (5 bases). V lost 3 bases and J 7 bases, leaving 14 bases between the germline ends. Germline lookup yields CDR1 SGHRS and CDR2 YFSETQ. The CDR3 sequence is 15 residues long. Here the CDR3 reads CASSYGAGANSPLHF. CDR3 DNA: TGCGCCAGCAGCTACGGGGCAGGTGCGAATTCACCCCTCCACTTT.

The rearrangement joins TRBV27 to TRBJ1-5; D remains ambiguous. This CDR3 has 13 amino acids. Germline loops: CDR1 MNHEY, CDR2 SMNVEV (reference sequence). V lost 6 bases and J 3 bases, leaving 9 bases between the germline ends. CDR3 protein: CASSNGPNQPQHF. As DNA, the CDR3 is TGTGCCAGCAGCAACGGTCCCAATCAGCCCCAGCATTTT.